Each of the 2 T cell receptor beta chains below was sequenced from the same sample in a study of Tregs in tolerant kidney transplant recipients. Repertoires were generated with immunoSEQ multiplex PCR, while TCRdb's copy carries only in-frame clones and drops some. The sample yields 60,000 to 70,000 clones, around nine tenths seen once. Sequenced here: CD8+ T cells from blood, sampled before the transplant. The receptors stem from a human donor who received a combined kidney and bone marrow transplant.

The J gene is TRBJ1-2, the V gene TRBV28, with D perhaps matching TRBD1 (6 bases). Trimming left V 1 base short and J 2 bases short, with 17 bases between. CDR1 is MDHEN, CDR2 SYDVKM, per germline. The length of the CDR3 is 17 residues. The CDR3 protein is CASSLFQGWSNNYGYTF. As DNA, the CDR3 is TGTGCCAGCAGTTTATTTCAGGGGTGGTCTAACAACTATGGCTACACCTTC.

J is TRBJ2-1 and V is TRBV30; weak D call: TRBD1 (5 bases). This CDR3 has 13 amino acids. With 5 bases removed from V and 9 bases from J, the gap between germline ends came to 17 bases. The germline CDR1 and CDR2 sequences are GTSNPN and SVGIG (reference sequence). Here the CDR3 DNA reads TGTGCCTGGGGAACGTTAGGGGTCAGTGAGCAGTTCTTC. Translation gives CAWGTLGVSEQFF.